Shown below are 28 T cell receptor beta chains from a single sample sequenced in a study of T cell repertoires in ileal Crohn's disease. The sample's time point: neoterminal ileum biopsy at postoperative endoscopy, about 6 months after surgery. The repertoire was sequenced with immunoSEQ multiplex PCR; TCRdb's copy has only in-frame clones and lacks some. This repertoire shows approximately 7,400 clones, roughly four fifths found once; its top ten account for 7% to 8%. Sequenced sample: ileal tissue. The origin of the receptors is an adult with Crohn's disease.

The gene calls are TRBV7-8 and TRBJ1-5, with 7 bases fitting TRBD1. Germline V gene data show CDR1 as SGHVS and CDR2 as FQNEAQ. This CDR3 has 16 residues. Trimming removed 3 bases from V and 2 bases from J; junction bases left unmatched: 7. The CDR3 DNA reads TGTGCCAGCAGCTTGGACAGGATTATTGGCAATCAGCCCCAGCATTTT. As protein: CASSLDRIIGNQPQHF.

This clone was counted only a few times. The CDR3 loop reads CASNLAGPRRDTQYF. The CDR3 coding sequence is TGTGCCAGCAACCTAGCGGGCCCCCGACGGGATACGCAGTATTTT. V gene TRBV28 combines with J gene TRBJ2-3, with TRBD2 identical over 8 bases. The germline V gene encodes CDR1 MDHEN and CDR2 SYDVKM. The ends lost 7 bases at V and 6 bases at J; junction bases unmatched: 12. The CDR3 extends over 15 amino acids.

By share, this clone ranks as medium-sized. Other DNA sequences in this sample translate to the same CDR3. The chain couples TRBV6-5 to TRBJ1-3, with 9 bases that match TRBD1. Germline assignment: CDR1 MNHEY and CDR2 SVGAGI. The trim removed 0 bases at V and 4 bases at J, leaving 1 base unmatched. There are 15 residues in the CDR3. The CDR3 loop reads CASSYSQGAGNTIYF. For the CDR3, the DNA is TGTGCCAGCAGTTACTCACAGGGGGCCGGAAACACCATATATTTT.

By sample share, this clone is large. The gene calls are TRBV9 and TRBJ1-4, with TRBD1 identical over 7 bases. The junction had 7 bases not matched to a gene; V was cut back by 3 bases and J by 8 bases. CDR1 and CDR2 from the germline V gene are SGDLS and YYNGEE. The CDR3 loop spans 14 amino acids. The CDR3 DNA reads as TGTGCCAGCAGCGGACAGGGAAAAAACGAAAAACTGTTTTTT. It is translated as CASSGQGKNEKLFF. The full variable domain, in which reference TRBV9 and TRBJ1-4 provide the parts outside the CDR3, is DSGVTQTPKHLITATGQRVTLRCSPRSGDLSVYWYQQSLDQGLQFLIQYYNGEERAKGNILERFSAQQFPDLHSELNLSSLELGDSALYFCASSGQGKNEKLFFGSGTQLSVL.

V and J are TRBV5-1 and TRBJ2-7; 10 bases map to TRBD1. The CDR3 consists of 14 residues. The V gene's germline CDR1 is SGHRS and CDR2 YFSETQ. The trim removed 8 bases at V and 4 bases at J, leaving 9 bases unmatched. The CDR3 region is CASTFGDRGYEQYF. In DNA form, the CDR3 reads TGCGCCAGTACCTTTGGGGACAGGGGTTACGAGCAGTACTTC.

This clone appeared a single time. CDR3 sequence reads: CASSLDFGGMNEQFF. The CDR3 DNA follows: TGTGCCAGCAGCTTGGATTTTGGAGGGATGAATGAGCAGTTCTTC. The rearrangement uses TRBV5-4 and TRBJ2-1, with D perhaps matching TRBD2 (6 bases). The CDR3 runs 15 residues. Trimming shortened V by 0 bases and J by 7 bases, and 14 bases separated the two germline ends. In germline, CDR1 is SGHNT, CDR2 YYREEE (reference sequence).

This rearrangement joins TRBV5-1 to TRBJ2-1; 9 bases are a match to TRBD2. The CDR3 covers 14 residues. Germline V gene sequence: CDR1 SGHRS, CDR2 YFSETQ. V lost 7 bases to trimming and J lost 7 bases; unmatched junction nucleotides: 9. Here the CDR3 DNA reads TGCGCCAGCCTGGGCAGCGGGGGGCCGAATGAGCAGTTCTTC. It yields the protein CASLGSGGPNEQFF.

The genes are TRBV11-2 and TRBJ2-1, with 8 nucleotides matching TRBD2. V was clipped by 4 bases and J by 4 bases; unmatched bases: 6. Germline values: CDR1 SGHAT, CDR2 FQNNGV. The CDR3 is 15 amino acids. CDR3 amino acids: CASSSRGATYNEQFF. As DNA, the CDR3 is TGTGCCAGCAGCTCGCGGGGGGCTACTTACAATGAGCAGTTCTTC.

The gene calls are TRBV11-2 and TRBJ2-7, with D perhaps matching TRBD2 (5 bases). CDR1 is SGHAT and CDR2 is FQNNGV in the germline V gene. CDR3 length: 14 amino acids. Trimming removed 4 bases at V and 5 bases at J, with 15 bases between. The CDR3 DNA reads as TGTGCCAGCAGCTCCCCACGGGGAAGGAACGAGCAGTACTTC. Protein sequence: CASSSPRGRNEQYF.

This clone was observed a few times. At the DNA level, this CDR3 is encoded by other sequences in the same sample as well. The chain's CDR3 is CASSLDQGSNQPQHF. The CDR3 coding sequence is TGTGCCAGCAGCTTGGACCAGGGTAGCAATCAGCCCCAGCATTTT. The chain couples TRBV7-2 to TRBJ1-5; D is possibly TRBD1 (5 bases). V lost 3 bases, J lost 0 bases, and 9 bases lay in between. This CDR3 is 15 amino acids long. Germline CDR1 SGHTA, CDR2 FQGNSA.

The V call is TRBV7-6, the J call TRBJ2-3; D might be TRBD1 (6 bases). Between the trimmed V and J ends, which lost 3 bases and 1 base, there was a span of 8 bases. The CDR3 length is 14 residues. The V gene's germline CDR1 is SGHVS and CDR2 FNYEAQ. CDR3 in amino acids: CASSFRGGTDTQYF. DNA of the CDR3: TGTGCCAGCAGCTTCAGGGGTGGCACAGATACGCAGTATTTT.

The chain uses TRBV18 and TRBJ1-4; D is ambiguous. CDR3 length equals 13 residues. Germline CDR1 KGHSH, CDR2 LQKENI. The ends were cut back, 3 bases at V and 4 bases at J, with 6 bases in the middle. The CDR3 reads CASSPGRNEKLFF. Written as DNA, the CDR3 is TGTGCCAGCTCACCGGGCCGTAATGAAAAACTGTTTTTT.

The V gene is TRBV30, the J gene TRBJ2-7; D not resolved. Trimming shortened V by 0 bases and J by 3 bases, and 3 bases separated the two germline ends. Germline V gene data show CDR1 as GTSNPN and CDR2 as SVGIG (reference sequence). This CDR3 comprises 11 residues. The CDR3 nucleotides read TGTGCCTGGAGTGTCCACTACGAGCAGTACTTC. It is translated as CAWSVHYEQYF.

The gene calls are TRBV27 and TRBJ1-4; perhaps TRBD1 as D (5 bases). Trimming pared 6 bases from V and 7 bases from J, leaving 12 bases between. Germline CDR1 is MNHEY and CDR2 is SMNVEV (reference sequence). This CDR3 region has 13 residues. The CDR3 is CASSPGPAEKLFF. In nucleotides, the CDR3 is TGTGCCAGCAGCCCAGGGCCGGCTGAAAAACTGTTTTTT.

V is TRBV6-6 and J is TRBJ1-2; no clear D gene. CDR1 is MNHNY and CDR2 is SVGAGI in the germline V gene (reference sequence). The CDR3 consists of 14 residues. Trimming removed 2 bases at V and 4 bases at J, with 11 bases between. The CDR3 region has the DNA TGTGCCAGCAGTTACGAGTTCCCGGGCTATGGCTACACCTTC. This translates into CASSYEFPGYGYTF.

The rearrangement joins TRBV5-1 to TRBJ2-5, with D tentatively TRBD2 (6 bases). In germline, CDR1 is SGHRS, CDR2 YFSETQ. Trimming stripped 4 bases from V and 2 bases from J, with 15 bases between. The CDR3 length is 15 residues. CDR3 nucleotides: TGCGCCAGCAGCAAATCGACTAGTCCACAAGAGACCCAGTACTTC. Protein product: CASSKSTSPQETQYF.

This clone was picked up a small number of times. The gene calls are TRBV5-4 and TRBJ2-3; 12 nucleotides match TRBD2. Trimming removed 0 bases from V and 5 bases from J; junction bases left unmatched: 13. Looked up from germline, CDR1 is SGHNT and CDR2 is YYREEE (reference sequence). This CDR3 spans 19 amino acids. The CDR3 region is CASSLELGTSGYRGDTQYF. In DNA, the CDR3 is TGTGCCAGCAGCTTGGAGCTAGGGACTAGCGGGTACCGAGGAGATACGCAGTATTTT.

This chain joins TRBV2 and TRBJ1-4; TRBD1 is a possible D gene (5 bases). V shed 1 base and J shed 5 bases, with 11 bases lying between them. The length of the CDR3 is 15 residues. Germline-derived CDR1 and CDR2 are SNHLY and FYNNEI. As DNA, the CDR3 is TGTGCCAGCAGTGAAGTCCGACAGCCAAATGAAAAACTGTTTTTT. As protein: CASSEVRQPNEKLFF.

This chain connects TRBV15 to TRBJ1-2; D remains ambiguous. Trimming stripped 0 bases from V and 4 bases from J, with 3 bases between. This CDR3 contains 12 residues. Looked up from germline, CDR1 is LNHNV and CDR2 is YYDKDF (reference sequence). Written as DNA, the CDR3 is TGTGCCACCAGCAGAGACATCTATGGCTACACCTTC. It translates to CATSRDIYGYTF.

This clone occurred a few times. This chain joins TRBV9 and TRBJ1-2; 9 nucleotides match TRBD1. V was pared by 4 bases and J by 5 bases, with 9 bases of the junction left unmatched. The CDR3 extends over 15 amino acids. Germline-derived CDR1 and CDR2 are SGDLS and YYNGEE. The chain's CDR3 is CASSPPPGQGYGYTF. Written as DNA, the CDR3 is TGTGCCAGCAGCCCTCCTCCGGGACAGGGATATGGCTACACCTTC.

V gene TRBV7-2 combines with J gene TRBJ1-5; 8 bases align to TRBD1. J gave up 5 bases and V 5 bases, and 8 bases lay outside the gene matches. Germline V CDR1 and CDR2: SGHTA, FQGNSA. The CDR3 has 15 amino acids. For the CDR3, the DNA is TGTGCCAGCAGCCTCCGGACAGGGAGCGATCAGCCCCAGCATTTT. It yields the protein CASSLRTGSDQPQHF.

This chain joins TRBV27 and TRBJ1-5; TRBD1 agrees at 9 bases. Germline V lookup: CDR1 MNHEY, CDR2 SMNVEV (reference sequence). The J segment lost 6 bases and the V segment lost 6 bases, leaving 12 bases of the junction unmatched. The CDR3 loop spans 16 amino acids. CDR3 sequence reads: CASRPGDRERGQPQHF. CDR3 DNA: TGTGCCAGCAGACCAGGGGACAGGGAGAGGGGTCAGCCCCAGCATTTT.

In this sample, this clone turned up once. The rearrangement links TRBV28 to TRBJ1-1; 8 positions match TRBD1. The CDR3 loop spans 13 amino acids. V shed 7 bases, J shed 4 bases, and the junction held 5 bases outside the gene matches. Per the germline V gene, CDR1 is MDHEN and CDR2 is SYDVKM. The CDR3 is CASMNQGATEAFF. The CDR3 DNA sequence: TGTGCCAGCATGAACCAGGGGGCCACTGAAGCTTTCTTT.

As DNA, the CDR3 is TGTGCCAGCAGTGAAGCCCCCCTCCAGCCCCAGCATTTT. It specifies CASSEAPLQPQHF. This sequence joins TRBV2 and TRBJ1-5; D not resolved. This CDR3 region has 13 residues. CDR1 and CDR2 (germline): SNHLY, FYNNEI. V gave up 0 bases and J gave up 7 bases, with 7 bases separating them.

The rearrangement links TRBV27 to TRBJ2-1, with 12 bases fitting TRBD2. Germline loops: CDR1 MNHEY, CDR2 SMNVEV (reference sequence). Germline trimming cut 5 bases from V and 6 bases from J; bases unmatched to any gene: 11. This CDR3 is built from 17 residues. The CDR3 spells CASSPGTSGRPFNEQFF. The CDR3 region has the DNA TGTGCCAGCAGTCCAGGGACTAGCGGGCGCCCCTTCAATGAGCAGTTCTTC.

V gene TRBV7-9 combines with J gene TRBJ2-3, with a possible D match to TRBD2 (7 bases). The germline V and J ends were trimmed by 0 bases and 4 bases, with 11 bases remaining between them. Germline-derived CDR1 and CDR2 are SEHNR and FQNEAQ (reference sequence). The CDR3 totals 15 residues. CDR3 DNA sequence: TGTGCCAGCAGCTTAGCGGGGGGGGCGGCAGATACGCAGTATTTT. Its protein product is CASSLAGGAADTQYF.

In nucleotides, the CDR3 is TGCGCCAGCAGCCAAGTTGGGGAGACAGGGGGCCACATTCAGTACTTC. Translation gives CASSQVGETGGHIQYF. The chain recombines TRBV4-3 with TRBJ2-4; 10 bases fit TRBD1. There are 16 residues in the CDR3. The V gene's germline CDR1 is LGHNA and CDR2 YSLEER. V was clipped by 1 base and J by 8 bases; unmatched bases: 8.

The J gene is TRBJ2-7, the V gene TRBV7-2, with 7 bases matching TRBD2. Germline V gene data show CDR1 as SGHTA and CDR2 as FQGNSA. Trimming cost V 1 base and J 8 bases; bases outside gene matches: 5. The CDR3 covers 13 residues. CDR3 sequence: CASSLDGGEKQYF. The CDR3 coding sequence is TGTGCCAGCAGCTTAGATGGGGGGGAAAAGCAGTACTTC.